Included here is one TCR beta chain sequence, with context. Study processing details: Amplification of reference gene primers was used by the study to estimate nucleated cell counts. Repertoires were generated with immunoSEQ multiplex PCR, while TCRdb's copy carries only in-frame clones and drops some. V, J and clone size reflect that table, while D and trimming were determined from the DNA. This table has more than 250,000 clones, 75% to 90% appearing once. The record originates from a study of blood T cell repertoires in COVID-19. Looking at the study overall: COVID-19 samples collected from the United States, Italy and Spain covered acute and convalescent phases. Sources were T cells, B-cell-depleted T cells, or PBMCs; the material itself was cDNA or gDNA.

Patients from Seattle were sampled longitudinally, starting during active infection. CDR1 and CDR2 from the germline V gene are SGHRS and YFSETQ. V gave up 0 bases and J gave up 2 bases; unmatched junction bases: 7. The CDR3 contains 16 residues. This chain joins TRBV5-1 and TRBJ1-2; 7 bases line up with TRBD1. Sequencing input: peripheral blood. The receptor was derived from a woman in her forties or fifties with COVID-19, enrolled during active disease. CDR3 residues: CASSLGTLTGNYGYTF. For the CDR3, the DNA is TGCGCCAGCAGCTTGGGAACTTTGACAGGGAACTATGGCTACACCTTC.